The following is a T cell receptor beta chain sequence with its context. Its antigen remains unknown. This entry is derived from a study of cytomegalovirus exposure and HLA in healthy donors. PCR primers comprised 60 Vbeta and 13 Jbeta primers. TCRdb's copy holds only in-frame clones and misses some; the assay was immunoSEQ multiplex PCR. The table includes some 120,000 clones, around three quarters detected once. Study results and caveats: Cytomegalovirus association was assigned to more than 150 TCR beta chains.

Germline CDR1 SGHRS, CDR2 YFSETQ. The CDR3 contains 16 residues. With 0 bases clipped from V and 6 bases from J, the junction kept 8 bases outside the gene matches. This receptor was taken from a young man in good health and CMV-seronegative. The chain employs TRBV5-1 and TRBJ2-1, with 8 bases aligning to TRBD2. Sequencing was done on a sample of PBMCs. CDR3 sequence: CASSLVVSGNGNEQFF. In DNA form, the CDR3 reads TGCGCCAGCAGCTTGGTTGTTAGCGGGAATGGCAATGAGCAGTTCTTC.